What follows describes a single T cell receptor (beta chain). What it binds is unknown. In TCRdb, the 5' RACE reads were re-called with MiXCR into one record per CDR3 protein. Seen here are 250,000 to 300,000 distinct CDR3 sequences, roughly 20% observed once, and the top ten hold 7.5% to 9.5%. These data come from a study of CD8 T cells in ankylosing spondylitis. The study's findings and limits: It was reported that disease-linked clones were significantly enriched in matched ankylosing spondylitis synovial fluid. Certain motif variants had earlier been reported in reactive arthritis synovial fluid and blood. Blood from ankylosing spondylitis patients appeared to carry a characteristic roughly 8-variant TCR beta motif.

This CDR3 has 13 residues. V gave up 3 bases and J gave up 4 bases, with 10 bases separating them. This clonotype was sampled from a male donor with ankylosing spondylitis or in good health (not recorded which). Sequenced material: blood, either unsorted or a sorted T cell fraction (not recorded which). The chain couples TRBV12-3 or TRBV12-4 to TRBJ2-7, with D perhaps being TRBD1 or TRBD2 (6 bases each). DNA for the CDR3: TGTGCCAGCAGTTTTGGGGGGCCATACGAGCAGTACGTC. Protein product: CASSFGGPYEQYV.